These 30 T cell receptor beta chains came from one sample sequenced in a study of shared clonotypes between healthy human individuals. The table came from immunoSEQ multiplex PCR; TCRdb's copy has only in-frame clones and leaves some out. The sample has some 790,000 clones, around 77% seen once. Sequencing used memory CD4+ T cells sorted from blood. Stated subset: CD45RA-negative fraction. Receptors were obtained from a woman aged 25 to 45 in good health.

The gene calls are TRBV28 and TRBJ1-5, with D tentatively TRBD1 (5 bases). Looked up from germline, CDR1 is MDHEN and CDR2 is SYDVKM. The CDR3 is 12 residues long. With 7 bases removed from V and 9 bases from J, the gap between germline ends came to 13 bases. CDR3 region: CASNSGMLPQHF. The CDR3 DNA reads TGTGCCAGCAATTCAGGGATGTTGCCCCAGCATTTT.

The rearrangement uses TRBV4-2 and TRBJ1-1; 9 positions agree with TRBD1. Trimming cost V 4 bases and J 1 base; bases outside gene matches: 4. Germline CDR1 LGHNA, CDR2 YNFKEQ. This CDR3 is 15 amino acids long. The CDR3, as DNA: TGTGCCAGCAGCCCGACGGGACAGGGGAACACTGAAGCTTTCTTT. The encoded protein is CASSPTGQGNTEAFF.

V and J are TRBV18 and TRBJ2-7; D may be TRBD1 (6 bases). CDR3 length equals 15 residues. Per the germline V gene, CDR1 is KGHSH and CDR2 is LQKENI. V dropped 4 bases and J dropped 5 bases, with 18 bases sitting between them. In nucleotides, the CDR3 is TGTGCCAGCTCACTGCGACAGGACGGTATCCACGAGCAGTACTTC. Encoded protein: CASSLRQDGIHEQYF.

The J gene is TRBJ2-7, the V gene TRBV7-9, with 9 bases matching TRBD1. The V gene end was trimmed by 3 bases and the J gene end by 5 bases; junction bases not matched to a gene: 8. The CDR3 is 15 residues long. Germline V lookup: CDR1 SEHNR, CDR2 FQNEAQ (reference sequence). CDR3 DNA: TGTGCCAGCAGCTTGGGGCGGGACAGGGCCAACGAGCAGTACTTC. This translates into CASSLGRDRANEQYF.

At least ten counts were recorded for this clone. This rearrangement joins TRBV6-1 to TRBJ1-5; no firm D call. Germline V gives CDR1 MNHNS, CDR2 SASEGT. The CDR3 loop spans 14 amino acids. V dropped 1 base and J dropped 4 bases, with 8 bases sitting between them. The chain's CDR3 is CASSEGWENQPQHF. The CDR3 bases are TGTGCCAGCAGTGAAGGGTGGGAAAATCAGCCCCAGCATTTT.

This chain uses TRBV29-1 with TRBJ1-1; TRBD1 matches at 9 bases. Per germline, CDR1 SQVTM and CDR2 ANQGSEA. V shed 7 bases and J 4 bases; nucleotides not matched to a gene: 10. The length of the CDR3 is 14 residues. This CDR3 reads CSADPIQGATEAFF. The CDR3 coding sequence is TGCAGCGCCGACCCCATACAGGGGGCCACTGAAGCTTTCTTT.

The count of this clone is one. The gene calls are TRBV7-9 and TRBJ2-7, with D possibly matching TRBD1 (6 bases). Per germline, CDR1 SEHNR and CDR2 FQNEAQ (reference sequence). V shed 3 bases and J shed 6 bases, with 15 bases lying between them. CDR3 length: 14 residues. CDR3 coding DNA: TGTGCCAGCAGCTTGAATGAGGGGGTGGGCGAGCAGTACTTC. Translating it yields CASSLNEGVGEQYF.

For the CDR3, the DNA is TGTGCCAGCAGCCAGGCCCTAGCGGGGGGCACAGATACGCAGTATTTT. It translates to CASSQALAGGTDTQYF. The chain is built from TRBV4-2 and TRBJ2-3, with 10 nucleotides matching TRBD2. V lost 3 bases, J lost 1 base, and 4 bases stayed unmatched. Germline V lookup: CDR1 LGHNA, CDR2 YNFKEQ. This CDR3 has 16 residues.

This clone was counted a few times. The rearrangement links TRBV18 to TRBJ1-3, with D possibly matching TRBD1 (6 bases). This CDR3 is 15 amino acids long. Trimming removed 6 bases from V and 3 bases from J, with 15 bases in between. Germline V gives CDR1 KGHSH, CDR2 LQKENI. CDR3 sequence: CASSQQGTDGNTIYF. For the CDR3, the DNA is TGTGCCAGCTCGCAGCAGGGGACGGATGGAAACACCATATATTTT.

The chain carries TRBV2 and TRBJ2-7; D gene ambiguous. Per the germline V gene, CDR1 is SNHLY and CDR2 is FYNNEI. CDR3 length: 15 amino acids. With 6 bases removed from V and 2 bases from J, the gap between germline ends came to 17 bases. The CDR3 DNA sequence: TGTGCCAGCAGGCCTGACGTAACGGTCGCCTACGAGCAGTACTTC. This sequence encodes CASRPDVTVAYEQYF.

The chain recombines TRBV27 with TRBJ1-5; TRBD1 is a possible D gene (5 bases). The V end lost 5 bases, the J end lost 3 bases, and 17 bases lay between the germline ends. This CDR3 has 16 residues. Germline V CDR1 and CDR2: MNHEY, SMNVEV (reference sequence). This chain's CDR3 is CASSPDGQGHNQPQHF. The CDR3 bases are TGTGCCAGCAGTCCTGATGGACAAGGTCACAATCAGCCCCAGCATTTT.

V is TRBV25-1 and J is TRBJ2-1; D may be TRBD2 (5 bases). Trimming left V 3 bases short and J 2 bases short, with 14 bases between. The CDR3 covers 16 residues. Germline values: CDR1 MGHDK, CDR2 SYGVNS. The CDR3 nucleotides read TGTGCCAGCAGTGAGGGTTCAGAGGGCCCCTACAATGAGCAGTTCTTC. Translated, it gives CASSEGSEGPYNEQFF.

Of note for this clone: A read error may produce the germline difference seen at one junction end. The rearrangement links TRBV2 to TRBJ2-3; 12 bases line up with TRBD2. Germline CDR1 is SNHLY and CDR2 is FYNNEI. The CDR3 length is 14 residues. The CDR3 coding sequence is TGTGCCAGCAGAGGGACTAGCGGGTCAGATATGCAGTATTTT. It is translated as CASRGTSGSDMQYF. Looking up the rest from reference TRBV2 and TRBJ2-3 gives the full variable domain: EPEVTQTPSHQVTQMGQEVILRCVPISNHLYFYWYRQILGQKVEFLVSFYNNEISEKSEIFDDQFSVERPDGSNFTLKIRSTKLEDSAMYFCASRGTSGSDMQYFGPGTRLTVL.

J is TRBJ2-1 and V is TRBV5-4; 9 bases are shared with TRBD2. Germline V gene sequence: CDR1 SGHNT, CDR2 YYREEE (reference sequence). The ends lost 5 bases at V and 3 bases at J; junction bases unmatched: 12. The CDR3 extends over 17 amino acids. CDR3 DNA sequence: TGTGCCAGCAGGGAGGGGGCGGGAGGGGCAGTCTACAATGAGCAGTTCTTC. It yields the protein CASREGAGGAVYNEQFF.

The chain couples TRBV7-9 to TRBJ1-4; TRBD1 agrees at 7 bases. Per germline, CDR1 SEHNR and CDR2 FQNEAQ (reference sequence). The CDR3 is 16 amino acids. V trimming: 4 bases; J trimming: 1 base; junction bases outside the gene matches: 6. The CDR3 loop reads CASSSGQRGTNEKLFF. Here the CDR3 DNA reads TGTGCCAGCAGCTCGGGACAGCGAGGAACTAATGAAAAACTGTTTTTT.

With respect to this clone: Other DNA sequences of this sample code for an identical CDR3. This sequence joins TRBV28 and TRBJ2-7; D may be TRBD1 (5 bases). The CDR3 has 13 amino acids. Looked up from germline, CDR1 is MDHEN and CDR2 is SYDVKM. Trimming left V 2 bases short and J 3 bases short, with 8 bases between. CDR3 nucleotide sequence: TGTGCCAGCAGTTTAGGACACCTCTACGAGCAGTACTTC. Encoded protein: CASSLGHLYEQYF.

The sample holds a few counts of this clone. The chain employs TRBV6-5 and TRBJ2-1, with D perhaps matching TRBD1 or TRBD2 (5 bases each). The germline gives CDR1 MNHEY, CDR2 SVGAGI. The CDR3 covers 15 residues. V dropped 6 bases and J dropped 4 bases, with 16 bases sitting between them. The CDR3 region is CASRPPGTAYNEQFF. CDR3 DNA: TGTGCCAGCAGGCCCCCCGGGACGGCATACAATGAGCAGTTCTTC.

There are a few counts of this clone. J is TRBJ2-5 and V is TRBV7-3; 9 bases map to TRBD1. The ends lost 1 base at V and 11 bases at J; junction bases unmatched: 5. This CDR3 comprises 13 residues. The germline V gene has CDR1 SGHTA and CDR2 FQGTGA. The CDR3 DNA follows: TGTGCCAGCAGCTTAAACCCCGGACAGGGGCAGTACTTC. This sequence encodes CASSLNPGQGQYF. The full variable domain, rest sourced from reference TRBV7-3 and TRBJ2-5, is GAGVSQTPSNKVTEKGKYVELRCDPISGHTALYWYRQSLGQGPEFLIYFQGTGAADDSGLPNDRFFAVRPEGSVSTLKIQRTERGDSAVYLCASSLNPGQGQYFGPGTRLLVL.

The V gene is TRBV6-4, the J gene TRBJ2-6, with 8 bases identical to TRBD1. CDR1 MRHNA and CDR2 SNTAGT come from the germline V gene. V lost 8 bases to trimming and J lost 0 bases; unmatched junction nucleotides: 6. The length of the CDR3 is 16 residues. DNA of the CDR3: TGTGCCAGCGCTCGGACAGGGAACTCTGGGGCCAACGTCCTGACTTTC. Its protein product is CASARTGNSGANVLTF.

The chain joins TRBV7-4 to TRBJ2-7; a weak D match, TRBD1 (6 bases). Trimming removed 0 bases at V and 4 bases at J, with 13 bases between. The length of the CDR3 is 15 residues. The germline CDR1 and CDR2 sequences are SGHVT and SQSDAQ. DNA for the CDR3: TGTGCCAGCAGCTTAGCACTACCAGGGGAGTACGAGCAGTACTTC. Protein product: CASSLALPGEYEQYF.

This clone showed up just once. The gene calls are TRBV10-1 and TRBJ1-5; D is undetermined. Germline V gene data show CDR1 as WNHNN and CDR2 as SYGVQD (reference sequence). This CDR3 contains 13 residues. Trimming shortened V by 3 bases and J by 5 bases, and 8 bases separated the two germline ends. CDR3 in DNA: TGCGCCAGCAGTGAACGTTCGGATCAGCCCCAGCATTTT. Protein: CASSERSDQPQHF.

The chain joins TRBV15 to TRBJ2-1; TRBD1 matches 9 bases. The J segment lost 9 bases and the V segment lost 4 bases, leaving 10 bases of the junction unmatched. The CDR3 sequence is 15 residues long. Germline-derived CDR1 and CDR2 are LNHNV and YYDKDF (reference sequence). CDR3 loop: CATSTETGGATEQFF. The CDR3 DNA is TGTGCCACCAGCACCGAGACAGGGGGGGCTACTGAGCAGTTCTTC.

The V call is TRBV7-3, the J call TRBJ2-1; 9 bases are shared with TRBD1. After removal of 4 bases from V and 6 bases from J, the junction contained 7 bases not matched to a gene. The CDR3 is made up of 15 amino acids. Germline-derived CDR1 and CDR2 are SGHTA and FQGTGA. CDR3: CASSSAGQGSNEQFF. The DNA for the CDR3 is TGTGCCAGCAGCTCCGCGGGACAGGGATCCAATGAGCAGTTCTTC.

CDR3 bases: TGCGCCAGCAGCCGAGACCGGGACAGAGTTAACTATGGCTACACCTTC. Its protein product is CASSRDRDRVNYGYTF. The chain is built from TRBV5-1 and TRBJ1-2; 7 bases are a match to TRBD1. After removal of 4 bases from V and 1 base from J, the junction contained 10 bases not matched to a gene. The CDR3 has 16 residues. The germline CDR1 and CDR2 sequences are SGHRS and YFSETQ. Combining the CDR3 with reference TRBV5-1 and TRBJ1-2 gives the whole variable domain KAGVTQTPRYLIKTRGQQVTLSCSPISGHRSVSWYQQTPGQGLQFLFEYFSETQRNKGNFPGRFSGRQFSNSRSEMNVSTLELGDSALYLCASSRDRDRVNYGYTFGSGTRLTVV.

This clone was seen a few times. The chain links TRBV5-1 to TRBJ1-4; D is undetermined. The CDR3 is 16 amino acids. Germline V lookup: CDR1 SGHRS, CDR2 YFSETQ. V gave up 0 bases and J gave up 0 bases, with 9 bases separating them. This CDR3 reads CASSLASVATNEKLFF. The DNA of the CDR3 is TGCGCCAGCAGCTTGGCTTCCGTTGCAACTAATGAAAAACTGTTTTTT.

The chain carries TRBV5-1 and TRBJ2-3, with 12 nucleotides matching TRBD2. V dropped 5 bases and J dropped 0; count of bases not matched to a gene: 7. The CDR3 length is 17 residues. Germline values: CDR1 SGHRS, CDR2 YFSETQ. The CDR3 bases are TGCGCCAGCAGACTGGGACTAGCGGGCCCTAGCACAGATACGCAGTATTTT. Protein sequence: CASRLGLAGPSTDTQYF.

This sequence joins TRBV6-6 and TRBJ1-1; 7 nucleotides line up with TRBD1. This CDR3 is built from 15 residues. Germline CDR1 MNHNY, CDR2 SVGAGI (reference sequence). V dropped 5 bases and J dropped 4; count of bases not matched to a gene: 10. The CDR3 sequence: CASSNDRAWVTEAFF. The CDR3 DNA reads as TGTGCCAGCAGTAACGACAGGGCGTGGGTCACTGAAGCTTTCTTT.

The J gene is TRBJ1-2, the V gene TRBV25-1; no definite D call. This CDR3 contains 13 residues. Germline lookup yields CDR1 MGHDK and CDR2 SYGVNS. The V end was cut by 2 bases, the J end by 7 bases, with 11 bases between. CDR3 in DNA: TGTGCCAGCAGTGAAACAGCGGGCGGTGGCTACACCTTC. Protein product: CASSETAGGGYTF.

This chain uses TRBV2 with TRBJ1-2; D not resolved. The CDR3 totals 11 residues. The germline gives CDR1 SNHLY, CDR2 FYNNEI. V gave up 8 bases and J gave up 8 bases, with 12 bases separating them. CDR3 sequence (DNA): TGTGCCAGCTGGGGAATGAGGGGCTACACCTTC. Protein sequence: CASWGMRGYTF.

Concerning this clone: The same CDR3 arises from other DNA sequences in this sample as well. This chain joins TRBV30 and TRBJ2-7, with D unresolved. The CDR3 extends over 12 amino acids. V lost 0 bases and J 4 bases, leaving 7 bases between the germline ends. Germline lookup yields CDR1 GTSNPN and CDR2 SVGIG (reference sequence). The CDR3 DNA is TGTGCCTGGAGTGTAGGTGGTTACGAGCAGTACTTC. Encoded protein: CAWSVGGYEQYF. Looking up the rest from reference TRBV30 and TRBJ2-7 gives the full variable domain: SQTIHQWPATLVQPVGSPLSLECTVEGTSNPNLYWYRQAAGRGLQLLFYSVGIGQISSEVPQNLSASRPQDRQFILSSKKLLLSDSGFYLCAWSVGGYEQYFGPGTRLTVT.